A single sample is the source of the 8 T cell receptor beta chains below, sequenced in a study of regulatory T cells in long-lasting Graves disease. Time point in this sample: newly diagnosed GD, antithyroid drugs for less than 3 months. Extracted RNA from PBMCs served as the source of the TCR library. Building of the TCR beta libraries involved iRepertoire HTBI primers and Arm-PCR of CDR3 regions. TCRdb re-analysed the multiplex PCR reads in MiXCR, keeping a single row per CDR3 protein. This table holds roughly 530,000 distinct CDR3 sequences, about 16% found once. These data were also filed under a second study, of T cells in Graves' hyperthyroidism and ophthalmopathy.

The sample consisted of peripheral blood mononuclear cells (PBMCs), taken at new diagnosis, from a patient treated with antithyroid drugs. These receptors all stem from a woman between 40 and 65 years old with Graves disease.

Only a few counts were recorded for this clonotype. The rearrangement links TRBV20-1 to TRBJ2-1; TRBD1 matches at 7 bases. CDR3 length: 15 residues. Trimming at V came to 6 bases and at J to 5 bases, leaving 13 bases not matched to a gene. Looked up from germline, CDR1 is DFQATT and CDR2 is SNEGSKA (reference sequence). The DNA for the CDR3 is TGCAGTGCCCCCAGGGGGAAGGGGAGACACAATGAGCAGTTCTTC. Its protein product is CSAPRGKGRHNEQFF.

This clonotype was found many times. The V gene is TRBV2, the J gene TRBJ1-3; D is ambiguous. The CDR3 contains 13 residues. The germline V gene encodes CDR1 SNHLY and CDR2 FYNNEI. V gave up 3 bases and J gave up 3 bases, with 6 bases separating them. CDR3 region: CASSDTGGNTIYF. CDR3 DNA: TGTGCCAGCAGTGATACGGGTGGAAACACCATATATTTT.

Concerning this clonotype itself: This is likely a read error, given that the CDR3 carries no conserved phenylalanine or tryptophan at its end. The chain is built from TRBV4-1 and TRBJ1-2; 7 positions agree with TRBD1. This CDR3 has 15 amino acids. CDR1 is MGHRA, CDR2 YSYEKL, per germline. J gave up 4 bases and V 1 base, and 6 bases lay outside the gene matches. CDR3 amino acids: CASSQGDSPVYGYTS. CDR3 bases: TGCGCCAGCAGCCAAGGGGACAGTCCAGTCTATGGCTACACCTCC.

On this clonotype itself: This clone may be a read error of a much larger clone one base away. The chain employs TRBV2 and TRBJ1-5; possible D gene TRBD1, 5 bases. V was shortened by 7 bases and J by 2 bases, with 15 bases between the two germline ends. Germline V lookup: CDR1 SNHLY, CDR2 FYNNEI. There are 15 residues in the CDR3. The DNA for the CDR3 is TGTGCCAGCAAGCAGGGAACATCCGGCAATCAGCCCCAGCATTTT. Translated: CASKQGTSGNQPQHF. Variable domain in full (rest from reference TRBV2 and TRBJ1-5): EPEVTQTPSHQVTQMGQEVILRCVPISNHLYFYWYRQILGQKVEFLVSFYNNEISEKSEIFDDQFSVERPDGSNFTLKIRSTKLEDSAMYFCASKQGTSGNQPQHFGDGTRLSIL.

Many counts were recorded for this clonotype. The chain uses TRBV11-2 and TRBJ2-7, with 9 nucleotides matching TRBD2. The CDR3 runs 15 residues. The V segment lost 5 bases and the J segment 2 bases; nucleotides outside the gene matches: 7. Looked up from germline, CDR1 is SGHAT and CDR2 is FQNNGV. This chain's CDR3 is CASSLYRTSAYEQYF. The CDR3 DNA is TGTGCCAGCAGCCTTTACAGGACTAGCGCCTACGAGCAGTACTTC.

Ten or more counts support this clonotype. The chain carries TRBV6-1 and TRBJ2-5, with 8 bases lining up with TRBD1. The CDR3 runs to 15 residues. Germline CDR1 reads MNHNS; CDR2 reads SASEGT. The ends lost 1 base at V and 4 bases at J; junction bases unmatched: 5. This CDR3 is CASSEGQGAGETQYF. In DNA, the CDR3 is TGTGCCAGCAGTGAAGGTCAGGGGGCTGGAGAGACCCAGTACTTC.

This clonotype was detected many times. Written as DNA, the CDR3 is TGCGCCAGCAGCTTGGCACAATGGACAGTCCCATCGGGTGAAGCTTTCTTT. Protein product: CASSLAQWTVPSGEAFF. The V and J genes are TRBV5-1 and TRBJ1-1; TRBD1 is a possible D gene (6 bases). The CDR3 is 17 residues long. V lost 0 bases and J 7 bases, leaving 22 bases between the germline ends. The V gene's germline CDR1 is SGHRS and CDR2 YFSETQ.

In this sample, this clonotype turned up a few times. The chain has TRBV6-1 and TRBJ1-1; maybe TRBD1 (5 bases). Trimming pared 7 bases from V and 0 bases from J, leaving 15 bases between. The CDR3 is 15 residues long. Germline-derived CDR1 and CDR2 are MNHNS and SASEGT. The CDR3 region is CASTLGGVMNTEAFF. CDR3 sequence (DNA): TGTGCCAGCACTCTGGGGGGTGTCATGAACACTGAAGCTTTCTTT.